The 24 T cell receptor beta chains below all came from one sample that was sequenced in a study of blood T cell repertoires in COVID-19 (TCRdb year 2020). Libraries came from the immunoSEQ multiplex PCR assay. Sourced from immuneACCESS, this table was stored by TCRdb with only in-frame sequences that have V and J called. A share of the clones is absent; for the studies checked, an unresolved V gene accounts for under half, and the remainder has no known explanation. The sample includes about 220,000 clones, with around 84% observed a single time. Roughly 5.3% of the sample is taken by the ten largest. Sequencing was carried out using peripheral blood. Receptors were obtained from a woman aged 55 to 70 who had recovered from COVID-19.

V usage is TRBV10-3 and J usage is TRBJ2-2; a weak D match, TRBD2 (5 bases). Trimming cost V 3 bases and J 5 bases, with 13 bases left between them. The CDR3 has 15 amino acids. CDR1 ENHRY and CDR2 SYGVKD come from the germline V gene. CDR3 loop: CAISERRTDTGELFF. The DNA for the CDR3 is TGTGCCATCAGTGAAAGAAGGACTGATACCGGGGAGCTGTTTTTT.

This rearrangement joins TRBV5-4 to TRBJ1-4, with TRBD1 identical over 10 bases. Trimming at V came to 2 bases and at J to 8 bases, leaving 3 bases not matched to a gene. The CDR3 is made up of 14 amino acids. Germline V gene lookup returns CDR1 SGHNT and CDR2 YYREEE (reference sequence). For the CDR3, the DNA is TGTGCCAGCAGCTTAGGGACAGGGGAAGAAAAACTGTTTTTT. Translation gives CASSLGTGEEKLFF.

The chain has TRBV28 and TRBJ2-1, with D possibly matching TRBD2 (5 bases). Trimming pared 6 bases from V and 0 bases from J, leaving 9 bases between. CDR3 length: 14 amino acids. Germline loops: CDR1 MDHEN, CDR2 SYDVKM. In nucleotides, the CDR3 is TGTGCCAGCAGGCTCGAGGGCTCCTACAATGAGCAGTTCTTC. Residues: CASRLEGSYNEQFF.

The chain joins TRBV11-2 to TRBJ2-1; 11 positions agree with TRBD2. The ends lost 7 bases at V and 12 bases at J; junction bases unmatched: 2. The CDR3 extends over 11 amino acids. Germline V gives CDR1 SGHAT, CDR2 FQNNGV. The DNA for the CDR3 is TGTGCCAGCACTCTAGCGGGGGGGCAGTTCTTC. Protein product: CASTLAGGQFF.

This rearrangement joins TRBV29-1 to TRBJ1-2; 9 bases match TRBD1. The length of the CDR3 is 15 residues. Germline CDR1 is SQVTM and CDR2 is ANQGSEA. V was pared by 6 bases and J by 7 bases, with 15 bases of the junction left unmatched. The CDR3 loop reads CSVLDRGLRTVGYTF. CDR3 DNA: TGCAGCGTACTGGACAGGGGTTTGAGGACGGTTGGCTACACCTTC.

The V call is TRBV7-2, the J call TRBJ2-2; 7 bases align to TRBD1. Unmatched junction bases numbered 3, after V lost 5 bases and J lost 0 bases. The CDR3 has 15 residues. CDR1 and CDR2 from the germline V gene are SGHTA and FQGNSA. CDR3 in DNA: TGTGCCAGCAGCCCCGGGACAGCGAACACCGGGGAGCTGTTTTTT. It encodes CASSPGTANTGELFF.

V usage is TRBV5-1 and J usage is TRBJ1-1; D might be TRBD1 (5 bases). CDR1 is SGHRS, CDR2 YFSETQ, per germline. Trimming pared 3 bases from V and 5 bases from J, leaving 11 bases between. The CDR3 covers 13 residues. The CDR3 reads CASSSAGGTEAFF. The CDR3 DNA reads TGCGCCAGCAGCTCAGCGGGGGGTACTGAAGCTTTCTTT.

V gene TRBV28 combines with J gene TRBJ2-3; 7 bases align to TRBD1. V was clipped by 5 bases and J by 6 bases; unmatched bases: 11. This CDR3 contains 15 residues. The germline V gene encodes CDR1 MDHEN and CDR2 SYDVKM. The CDR3 loop is CASSLRTGPADTQYF. DNA of the CDR3: TGTGCCAGCAGTCTACGGACAGGCCCAGCGGATACGCAGTATTTT.

J is TRBJ2-2 and V is TRBV5-8; perhaps TRBD2 as D (7 bases). The CDR3 has 16 residues. The germline V gene encodes CDR1 SGHTS and CDR2 YDEGEE. The V and J ends lost 6 bases and 6 bases respectively, with 21 bases between them. The CDR3 DNA reads as TGTGCCAGCACCCTTGCTTGGGGGGGCGCGGCCGGGGAGCTGTTTTTT. Translating it yields CASTLAWGGAAGELFF.

The rearrangement uses TRBV7-8 and TRBJ2-7, with a tentative D call TRBD1 (8 bases). V dropped 5 bases and J dropped 5 bases, with 22 bases sitting between them. Looked up from germline, CDR1 is SGHVS and CDR2 is FQNEAQ. CDR3 size: 16 residues. The CDR3 bases are TGTGCCAGCAGCAGTCAAGACAGGGGAGGGAGAAACGAGCAGTACTTC. Amino acids: CASSSQDRGGRNEQYF.

V usage is TRBV18 and J usage is TRBJ1-1; a possible D gene is TRBD1 (6 bases). Germline CDR1 is KGHSH and CDR2 is LQKENI. The CDR3 runs 17 residues. V was pared by 4 bases and J by 0 bases, with 18 bases between. In nucleotides, the CDR3 is TGTGCCAGCTCACTTGTGGGGGCAGGGCCCCTGAACACTGAAGCTTTCTTT. It translates to CASSLVGAGPLNTEAFF.

V gene TRBV3-1 (or the pseudogene TRBV3-2) combines with J gene TRBJ1-3; maybe TRBD1 (5 bases). There are 15 residues in the CDR3. The germline V gene has CDR1 LGHDT and CDR2 YNNKEL (reference sequence). The V and J ends lost 0 bases and 4 bases respectively, with 10 bases between them. Written as DNA, the CDR3 is TGTGCCAGCAGCCAAGACAGGGCTCACGGAAACACCATATATTTT. Translated: CASSQDRAHGNTIYF.

The chain carries TRBV7-4 and TRBJ1-4, with a weak D call TRBD1 (6 bases). Germline V lookup: CDR1 SGHVT, CDR2 SQSDAQ. The length of the CDR3 is 14 residues. Trimming took off 5 bases at V and 5 bases at J, with 12 bases between the two ends. The DNA for the CDR3 is TGTGCCAGCAGCAACCGGACAGTAAATGAAAAACTGTTTTTT. Translating gives CASSNRTVNEKLFF.

Of note for this clone: Other DNA sequences in this specimen translate into the identical CDR3. The chain is built from TRBV9 and TRBJ1-1; D possibly corresponds to TRBD1 (6 bases). V lost 3 bases, J lost 1 base, and 10 bases lay in between. The CDR3 length is 14 residues. Germline CDR1 is SGDLS and CDR2 is YYNGEE. CDR3 in amino acids: CASSGGQTNTEAFF. DNA for the CDR3: TGTGCCAGCAGCGGCGGACAGACGAACACTGAAGCTTTCTTT.

V and J are TRBV28 and TRBJ2-1; 9 bases align to TRBD2. V dropped 2 bases and J dropped 8; count of bases not matched to a gene: 4. This CDR3 has 14 residues. The germline V gene has CDR1 MDHEN and CDR2 SYDVKM. CDR3 loop: CASSLAGGPYEQFF. The CDR3 DNA sequence: TGTGCCAGCAGTTTAGCGGGGGGGCCCTATGAGCAGTTCTTC.

The rearrangement uses TRBV5-1 and TRBJ2-3; D uncertain. Trimming stripped 0 bases from V and 4 bases from J, with 12 bases between. CDR3 length: 15 amino acids. The germline CDR1 and CDR2 sequences are SGHRS and YFSETQ. The CDR3 nucleotides are TGCGCCAGCAGCTTGGAAGACCTTCGGGCAGATACGCAGTATTTT. This sequence encodes CASSLEDLRADTQYF.

This clone turned up a few times. V is TRBV4-2 and J is TRBJ1-3; TRBD1 is a possible D gene (6 bases). Germline assignment: CDR1 LGHNA and CDR2 YNFKEQ. V lost 1 base and J 2 bases, leaving 24 bases between the germline ends. CDR3 length equals 20 residues. CDR3 protein: CASSQVVGWLNRVAGNTIYF. CDR3 bases: TGTGCCAGCAGCCAAGTCGTGGGGTGGCTTAACAGGGTGGCTGGAAACACCATATATTTT.

This chain joins TRBV12-3 or TRBV12-4 and TRBJ1-4; the D is unclear. V was cut by 6 bases and J by 8 bases, with 13 bases left in between. This CDR3 spans 13 amino acids. This chain's CDR3 is CASSPQEGEKLFF. CDR3 nucleotides: TGTGCCAGCAGCCCTCAGGAGGGAGAAAAACTGTTTTTT.

The chain links TRBV3-1 (or the pseudogene TRBV3-2) to TRBJ2-5; TRBD2 agrees at 12 bases. CDR1 is LGHDT, CDR2 YNNKEL, per germline (reference sequence). The ends lost 2 bases at V and 5 bases at J; junction bases unmatched: 3. The CDR3 runs to 15 residues. The CDR3 coding sequence is TGTGCCAGCAGCCAACCAACTAGCGGGGGGGAGACCCAGTACTTC. Encoded protein: CASSQPTSGGETQYF.

On this clone: This specimen includes other DNA sequences encoding the same CDR3. In nucleotides, the CDR3 is TGTGCCAGTAGCCAACTAGCGGGGGGCCGGGAGACCCAGTACTTC. Translation gives CASSQLAGGRETQYF. The gene calls are TRBV19 and TRBJ2-5; 12 bases agree with TRBD2. The V gene's germline CDR1 is LNHDA and CDR2 SQIVND (reference sequence). The ends lost 6 bases at V and 5 bases at J; junction bases unmatched: 7. This CDR3 region has 15 residues. The variable domain in full, with the rest retrieved from reference TRBV19 and TRBJ2-5, is DGGITQSPKYLFRKEGQNVTLSCEQNLNHDAMYWYRQDPGQGLRLIYYSQIVNDFQKGDIAEGYSVSREKKESFPLTVTSAQKNPTAFYLCASSQLAGGRETQYFGPGTRLLVL.

The rearrangement uses TRBV3-1 (or the pseudogene TRBV3-2) and TRBJ1-4; 7 bases fit TRBD1. The CDR3 covers 18 residues. V shed 3 bases and J 0 bases; nucleotides not matched to a gene: 10. Germline V gene sequence: CDR1 LGHDT, CDR2 YNNKEL (reference sequence). CDR3 nucleotide sequence: TGTGCCAGCAGCCAGGTCGGCAGGGGGAAGGCAACTAATGAAAAACTGTTTTTT. It translates to CASSQVGRGKATNEKLFF.

This clone was observed once. The chain combines TRBV5-4 with TRBJ2-7; 7 nucleotides align to TRBD2. The CDR3 length is 16 residues. In germline, CDR1 is SGHNT, CDR2 YYREEE (reference sequence). The junction had 10 bases not matched to a gene; V was cut back by 4 bases and J by 0 bases. CDR3 sequence reads: CASSARTSLSSYEQYF. The CDR3 DNA sequence: TGTGCCAGCAGCGCCCGGACTAGTCTGAGCTCCTACGAGCAGTACTTC.

This chain links TRBV12-3 or TRBV12-4 with TRBJ1-2; possible D gene TRBD1, 5 bases. This CDR3 has 13 residues. The V and J ends lost 3 bases and 3 bases respectively, with 8 bases between them. The CDR3 spells CASSFTGDYGYTF. The CDR3 region has the DNA TGTGCCAGCAGTTTTACGGGGGACTATGGCTACACCTTC.

V and J are TRBV29-1 and TRBJ2-7; 7 nucleotides match TRBD2. This CDR3 region has 11 residues. V dropped 3 bases and J dropped 9; count of bases not matched to a gene: 5. The V gene's germline CDR1 is SQVTM and CDR2 ANQGSEA. This CDR3 is CSVEAGVGQYF. The CDR3 region has the DNA TGCAGCGTTGAGGCGGGGGTCGGGCAGTACTTC.